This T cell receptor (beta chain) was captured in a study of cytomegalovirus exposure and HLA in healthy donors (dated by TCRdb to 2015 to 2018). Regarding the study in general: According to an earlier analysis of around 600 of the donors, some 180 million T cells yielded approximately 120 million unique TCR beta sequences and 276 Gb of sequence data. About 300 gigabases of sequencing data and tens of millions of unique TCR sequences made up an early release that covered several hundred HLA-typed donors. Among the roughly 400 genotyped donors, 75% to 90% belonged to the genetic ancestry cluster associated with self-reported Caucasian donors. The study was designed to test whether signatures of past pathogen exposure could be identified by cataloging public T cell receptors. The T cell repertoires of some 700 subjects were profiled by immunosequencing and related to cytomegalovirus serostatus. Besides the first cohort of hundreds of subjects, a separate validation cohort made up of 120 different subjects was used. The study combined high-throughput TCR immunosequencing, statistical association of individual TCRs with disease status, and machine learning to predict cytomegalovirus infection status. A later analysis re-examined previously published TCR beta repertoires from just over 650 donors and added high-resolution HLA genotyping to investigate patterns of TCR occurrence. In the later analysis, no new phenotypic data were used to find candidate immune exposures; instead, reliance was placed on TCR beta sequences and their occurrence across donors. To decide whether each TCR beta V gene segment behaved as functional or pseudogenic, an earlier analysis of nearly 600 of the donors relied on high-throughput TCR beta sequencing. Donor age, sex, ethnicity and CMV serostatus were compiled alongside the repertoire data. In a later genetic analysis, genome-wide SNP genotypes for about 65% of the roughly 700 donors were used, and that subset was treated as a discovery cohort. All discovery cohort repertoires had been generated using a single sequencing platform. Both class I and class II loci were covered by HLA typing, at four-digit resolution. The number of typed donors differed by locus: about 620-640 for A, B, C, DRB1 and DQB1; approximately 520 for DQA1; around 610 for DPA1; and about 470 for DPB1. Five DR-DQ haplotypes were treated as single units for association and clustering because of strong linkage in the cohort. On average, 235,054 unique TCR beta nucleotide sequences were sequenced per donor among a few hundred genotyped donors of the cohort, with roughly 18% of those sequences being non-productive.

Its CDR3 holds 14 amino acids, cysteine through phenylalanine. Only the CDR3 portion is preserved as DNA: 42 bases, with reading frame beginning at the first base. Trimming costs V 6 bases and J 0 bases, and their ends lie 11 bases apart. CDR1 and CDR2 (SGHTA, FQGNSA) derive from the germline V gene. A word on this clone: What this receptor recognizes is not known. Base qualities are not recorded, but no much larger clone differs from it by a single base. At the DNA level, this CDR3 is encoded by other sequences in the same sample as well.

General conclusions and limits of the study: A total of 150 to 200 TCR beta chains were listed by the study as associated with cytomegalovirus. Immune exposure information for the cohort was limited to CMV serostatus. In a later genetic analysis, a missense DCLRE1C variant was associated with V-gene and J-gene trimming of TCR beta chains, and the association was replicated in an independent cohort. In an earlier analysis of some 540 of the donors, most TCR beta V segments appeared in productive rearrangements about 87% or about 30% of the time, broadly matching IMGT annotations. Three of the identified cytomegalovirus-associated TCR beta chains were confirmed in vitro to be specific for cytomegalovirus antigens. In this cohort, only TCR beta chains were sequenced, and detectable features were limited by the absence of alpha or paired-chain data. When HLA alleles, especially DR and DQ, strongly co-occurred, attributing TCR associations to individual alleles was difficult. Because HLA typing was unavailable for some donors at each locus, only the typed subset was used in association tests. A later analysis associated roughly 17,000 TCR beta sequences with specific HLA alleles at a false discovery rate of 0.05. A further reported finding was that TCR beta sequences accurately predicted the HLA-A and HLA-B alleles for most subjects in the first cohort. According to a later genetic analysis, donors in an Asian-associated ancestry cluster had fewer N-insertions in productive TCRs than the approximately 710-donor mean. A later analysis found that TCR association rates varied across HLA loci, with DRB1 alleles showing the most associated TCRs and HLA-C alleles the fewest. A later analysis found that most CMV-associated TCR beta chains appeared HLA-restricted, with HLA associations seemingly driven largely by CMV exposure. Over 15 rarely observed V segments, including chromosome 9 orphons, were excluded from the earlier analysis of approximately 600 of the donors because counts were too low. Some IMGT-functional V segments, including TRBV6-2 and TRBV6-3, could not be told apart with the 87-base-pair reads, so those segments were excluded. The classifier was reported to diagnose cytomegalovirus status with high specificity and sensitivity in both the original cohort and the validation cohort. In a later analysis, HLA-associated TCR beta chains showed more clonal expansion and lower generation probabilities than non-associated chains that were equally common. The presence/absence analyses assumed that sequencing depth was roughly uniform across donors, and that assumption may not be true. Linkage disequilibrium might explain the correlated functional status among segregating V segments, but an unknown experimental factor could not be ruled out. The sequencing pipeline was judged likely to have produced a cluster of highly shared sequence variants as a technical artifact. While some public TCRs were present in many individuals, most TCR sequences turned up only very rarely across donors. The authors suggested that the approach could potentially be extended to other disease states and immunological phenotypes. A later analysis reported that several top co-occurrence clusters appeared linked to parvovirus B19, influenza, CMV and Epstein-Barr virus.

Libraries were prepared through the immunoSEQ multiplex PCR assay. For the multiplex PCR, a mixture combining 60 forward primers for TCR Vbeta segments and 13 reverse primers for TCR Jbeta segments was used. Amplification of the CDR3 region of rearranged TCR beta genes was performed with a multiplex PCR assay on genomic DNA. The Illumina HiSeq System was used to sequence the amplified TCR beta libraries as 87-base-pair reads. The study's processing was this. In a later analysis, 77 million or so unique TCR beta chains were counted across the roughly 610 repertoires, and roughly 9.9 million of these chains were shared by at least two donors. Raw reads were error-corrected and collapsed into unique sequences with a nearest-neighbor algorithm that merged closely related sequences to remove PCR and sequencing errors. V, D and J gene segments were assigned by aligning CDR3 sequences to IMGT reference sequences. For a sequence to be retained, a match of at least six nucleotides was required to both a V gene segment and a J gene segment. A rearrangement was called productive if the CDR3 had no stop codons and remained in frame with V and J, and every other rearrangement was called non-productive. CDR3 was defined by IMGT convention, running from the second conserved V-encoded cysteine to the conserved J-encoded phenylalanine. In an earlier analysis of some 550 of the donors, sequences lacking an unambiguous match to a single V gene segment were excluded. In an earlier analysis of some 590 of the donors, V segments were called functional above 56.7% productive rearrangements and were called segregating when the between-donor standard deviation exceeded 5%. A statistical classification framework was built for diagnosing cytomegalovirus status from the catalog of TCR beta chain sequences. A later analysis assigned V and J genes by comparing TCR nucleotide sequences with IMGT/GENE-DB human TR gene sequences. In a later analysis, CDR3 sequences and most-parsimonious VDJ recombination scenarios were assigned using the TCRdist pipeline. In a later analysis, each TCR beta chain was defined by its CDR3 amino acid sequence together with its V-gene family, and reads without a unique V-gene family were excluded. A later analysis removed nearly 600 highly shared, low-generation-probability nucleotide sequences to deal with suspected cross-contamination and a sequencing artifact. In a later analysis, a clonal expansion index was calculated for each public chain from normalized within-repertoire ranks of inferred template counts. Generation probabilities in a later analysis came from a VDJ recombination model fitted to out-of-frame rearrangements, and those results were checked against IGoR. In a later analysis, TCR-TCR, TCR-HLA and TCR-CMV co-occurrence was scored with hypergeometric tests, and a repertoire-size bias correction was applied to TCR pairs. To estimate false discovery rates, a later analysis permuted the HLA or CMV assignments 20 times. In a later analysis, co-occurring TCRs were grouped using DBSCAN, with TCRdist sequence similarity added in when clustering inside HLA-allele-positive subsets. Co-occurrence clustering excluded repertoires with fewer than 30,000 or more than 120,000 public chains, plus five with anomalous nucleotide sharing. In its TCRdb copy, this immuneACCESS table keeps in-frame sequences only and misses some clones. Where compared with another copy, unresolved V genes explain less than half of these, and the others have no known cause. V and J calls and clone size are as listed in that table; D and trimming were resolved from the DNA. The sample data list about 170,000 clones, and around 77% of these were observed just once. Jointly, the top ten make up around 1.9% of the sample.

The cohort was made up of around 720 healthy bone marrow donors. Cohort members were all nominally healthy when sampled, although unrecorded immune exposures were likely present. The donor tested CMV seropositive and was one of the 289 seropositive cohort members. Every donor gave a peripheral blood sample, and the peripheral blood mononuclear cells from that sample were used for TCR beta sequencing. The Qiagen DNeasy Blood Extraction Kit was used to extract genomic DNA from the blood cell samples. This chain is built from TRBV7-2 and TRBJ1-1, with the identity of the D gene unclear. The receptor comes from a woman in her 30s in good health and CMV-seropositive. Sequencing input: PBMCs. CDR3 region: CASREGVLNTEAFF. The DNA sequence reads TGTGCCAGCAGGGAAGGAGTACTGAACACTGAAGCTTTCTTT.